Listed here is a single T cell receptor beta chain. Its cognate antigen is unknown. The donors were in the roughly 130-subject validation cohort; that cohort was separate from the approximately 670-subject first cohort. Clones were read by immunoSEQ multiplex PCR, and TCRdb kept only the in-frame ones, dropping some. The sample lists over 150,000 clones; roughly 96% were seen once. The sample is drawn from a study of cytomegalovirus exposure and HLA in healthy donors. Study-level information: Later, an analysis reported that the 130 or so validation repertoires had used the same platform as the roughly 650 first-cohort repertoires. Findings and caveats of the study: Cytomegalovirus status was reportedly diagnosed by the classifier with high sensitivity and specificity. The study flagged about 150 TCR beta chains as cytomegalovirus-associated.

Trimming stripped 1 base from V and 0 bases from J, with 10 bases between. Germline CDR1 reads SGHTA; CDR2 reads FQGNSA. CDR3 size: 15 residues. The sequenced sample was PBMCs. The TCR comes from a woman aged 18-29 years in good health and CMV-seronegative. The V call is TRBV7-2, the J call TRBJ2-7; D gene uncertain. DNA for the CDR3: TGTGCCAGCAGCTTAGGGTCTGTCAGCTCCTACGAGCAGTACTTC. Its translation: CASSLGSVSSYEQYF.